This TCR beta chain was documented in a study of vaccination and CD4 T cells after COVID-19. Study-level findings and limits: Relatively few convalescent patients and no early post-infection timepoints were analyzed.

Treatment: 10-day PBMC culture with coronavirus spike peptide pools or control peptides (ViraFEST assay). With the Oncomine TCR Beta short-read assay, DNA from cultured CD4+ T cells was sequenced. TCRdb used MiXCR to reprocess the PCR reads, holding one entry per CDR3 protein. Among about 4,400 distinct CDR3 sequences listed, about 45% were seen once. Of note for this clonotype: The antigen is unknown.

The germline V gene encodes CDR1 SGHTA and CDR2 FQGTGA. The CDR3 has 13 amino acids. V dropped 2 bases and J dropped 9; count of bases not matched to a gene: 3. The chain uses TRBV7-3 and TRBJ2-3, with 9 bases aligning to TRBD2. The receptor was isolated from a human donor who had recovered from COVID-19. Sequencing was done on a sample of CD4+ T cells from blood, cultured in vitro. CDR3 protein: CASSLETSGTQYF. The DNA for the CDR3 is TGTGCCAGCAGCTTAGAAACTAGCGGGACGCAGTATTTT.